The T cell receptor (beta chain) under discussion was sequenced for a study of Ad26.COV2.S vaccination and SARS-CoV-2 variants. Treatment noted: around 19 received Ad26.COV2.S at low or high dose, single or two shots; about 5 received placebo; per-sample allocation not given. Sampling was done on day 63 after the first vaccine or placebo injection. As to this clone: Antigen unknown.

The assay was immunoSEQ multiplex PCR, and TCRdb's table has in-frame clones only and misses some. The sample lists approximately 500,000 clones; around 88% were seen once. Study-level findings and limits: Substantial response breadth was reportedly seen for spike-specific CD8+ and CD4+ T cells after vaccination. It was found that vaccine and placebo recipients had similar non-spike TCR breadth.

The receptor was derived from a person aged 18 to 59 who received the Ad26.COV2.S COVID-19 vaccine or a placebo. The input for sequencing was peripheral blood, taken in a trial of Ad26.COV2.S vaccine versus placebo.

CDR3 protein: CASTKSGQINEKLFF. DNA for the CDR3: TGTGCCAGCACCAAATCGGGACAGATTAATGAAAAACTGTTTTTT. The V call is TRBV5-7, the J call TRBJ1-4; 7 positions match TRBD1. TRBV5-7 is reported as an ORF; its role is uncertain. J was trimmed by 4 bases and V by 6 bases; bases with no gene match: 9. CDR3 length equals 15 residues.